Following are 13 T cell receptor beta chains from one sample sequenced in a study of CD4 T cells in relation to SARS-CoV-2 and coronaviruses (dated by TCRdb to the early 2020s). Libraries came from the immunoSEQ multiplex PCR assay. TCRdb obtained this table from immuneACCESS and retained in-frame rearrangements with V and J assigned. These tables miss some clones; where compared with another copy, unresolved V genes account for less than half of the shortfall, and the remainder is unexplained. The sample table lists about 23,000 clones, over 70% of them with a count of one. The top ten clonotypes cover more than 15% of the sample. Antigens for these TCRs are unknown. CD4+ T cells from unexposed donors were collected before the COVID-19 pandemic (2011-2018). After less than 13 days of culture, CD4+ T cells were isolated with the EasySep CD4+ T cell isolation kit. Sequenced: CD4+ T cells from PBMCs, cultured in vitro. These receptors were collected from a human donor in good health.

The gene calls are TRBV20-1 and TRBJ1-1; the match to TRBD1 covers 7 bases. This CDR3 is built from 13 residues. Germline trimming cut 3 bases from V and 3 bases from J; bases unmatched to any gene: 4. Germline V lookup: CDR1 DFQATT, CDR2 SNEGSKA (reference sequence). The CDR3 DNA is TGCAGTGCTAGTAGGCAGGGGGACACTGAAGCTTTCTTT. Amino acids: CSASRQGDTEAFF.

The chain employs TRBV4-2 and TRBJ1-4; tentatively, D is TRBD1 (5 bases). The CDR3 runs 18 residues. The germline V gene encodes CDR1 LGHNA and CDR2 YNFKEQ. V was cut by 0 bases and J by 0 bases, with 14 bases left in between. CDR3 protein: CASSQETPGQTTNEKLFF. The CDR3, as DNA: TGTGCCAGCAGCCAAGAAACCCCTGGACAAACAACTAATGAAAAACTGTTTTTT.

J is TRBJ2-7 and V is TRBV3-1 (or the pseudogene TRBV3-2); 8 bases agree with TRBD2. V gave up 5 bases and J gave up 2 bases; unmatched junction bases: 8. The CDR3 loop spans 15 amino acids. CDR1 and CDR2 (germline): LGHDT, YNNKEL (reference sequence). Here the CDR3 reads CASSARTSRAYEQYF. The CDR3 DNA is TGTGCCAGCAGCGCCCGGACTAGCAGAGCCTACGAGCAGTACTTC.

This clone occurred once. The V and J genes are TRBV2 and TRBJ1-1; D unresolved. The CDR3 extends over 14 amino acids. Germline CDR1 is SNHLY and CDR2 is FYNNEI. The V gene lost 6 bases and the J gene lost 2 bases, with 13 bases spanning the gap. CDR3 amino acids: CASSHKRFNTEAFF. In DNA, the CDR3 is TGTGCCAGCAGCCATAAACGGTTTAACACTGAAGCTTTCTTT.

The rearrangement joins TRBV21-1 to TRBJ2-7; the D call of TRBD1 is as the table states it, not checked on the DNA. TRBV21-1 is a pseudogene segment. CDR3 length equals 16 residues. CDR3 in amino acids: CASSKGDQGASYEQYF. In DNA form, the CDR3 reads TGTGCCAGCAGCAAAGGTGATCAGGGGGCCTCCTACGAGCAGTACTTC.

This clone was counted a few times. The chain has TRBV7-9 and TRBJ2-3; the D is unclear. The CDR3 runs to 13 residues. Trimming removed 0 bases from V and 6 bases from J, with 7 bases in between. Germline V gives CDR1 SEHNR, CDR2 FQNEAQ (reference sequence). The CDR3 sequence is CASSLALLDTQYF. The CDR3, as DNA: TGTGCCAGCAGCTTAGCCCTCTTGGATACGCAGTATTTT.

The genes are TRBV5-1 and TRBJ2-5; 13 bases fit TRBD2. J was trimmed by 3 bases and V by 4 bases; bases with no gene match: 6. CDR1 SGHRS and CDR2 YFSETQ come from the germline V gene. The CDR3 has 16 amino acids. CDR3 DNA: TGCGCCAGCAGCCCAAGACTAGCGGGAGGTAAAGAGACCCAGTACTTC. It yields the protein CASSPRLAGGKETQYF.

This clone was picked up one time. The gene calls are TRBV18 and TRBJ1-5, with D perhaps matching TRBD1 (5 bases). With 1 base removed from V and 4 bases from J, the gap between germline ends came to 11 bases. The CDR3 is 15 residues long. Germline lookup yields CDR1 KGHSH and CDR2 LQKENI. CDR3 in DNA: TGTGCCAGCTCACCACGAGGGGATGGAAATCAGCCCCAGCATTTT. Translation: CASSPRGDGNQPQHF.

This chain uses TRBV24-1 with TRBJ2-1, with 16 bases aligning to TRBD2. The ends lost 7 bases at V and 4 bases at J; junction bases unmatched: 9. Looked up from germline, CDR1 is KGHDR and CDR2 is SFDVKD. This CDR3 is 18 amino acids long. Here the CDR3 reads CATSSGTSGGVGYNEQFF. CDR3 bases: TGTGCCACCAGCTCCGGGACTAGCGGGGGGGTAGGTTACAATGAGCAGTTCTTC.

This clone was counted between two and nine times. The rearrangement links TRBV2 to TRBJ1-5; the match to TRBD1 covers 8 bases. Germline CDR1 SNHLY, CDR2 FYNNEI. Germline trimming cut 4 bases from V and 9 bases from J; bases unmatched to any gene: 2. CDR3 size: 12 residues. CDR3 nucleotide sequence: TGTGCCAGCAGTGTCGACAGGGGGCCCCAGCATTTT. This translates into CASSVDRGPQHF. The variable domain in full, completed from reference TRBV2 and TRBJ1-5, reads EPEVTQTPSHQVTQMGQEVILRCVPISNHLYFYWYRQILGQKVEFLVSFYNNEISEKSEIFDDQFSVERPDGSNFTLKIRSTKLEDSAMYFCASSVDRGPQHFGDGTRLSIL.

The chain combines TRBV13 with TRBJ2-1; possibly TRBD2 for D (6 bases). Per the germline V gene, CDR1 is PRHDT and CDR2 is FYEKMQ (reference sequence). The V end was cut by 1 base, the J end by 5 bases, with 12 bases between. This CDR3 comprises 15 residues. CDR3 sequence (DNA): TGTGCCAGCAGCTTAGACAGCGGGTTTCACAATGAGCAGTTCTTC. Translation gives CASSLDSGFHNEQFF. The variable domain in full, completed from reference TRBV13 and TRBJ2-1, reads AAGVIQSPRHLIKEKRETATLKCYPIPRHDTVYWYQQGPGQDPQFLISFYEKMQSDKGSIPDRFSAQQFSDYHSELNMSSLELGDSALYFCASSLDSGFHNEQFFGPGTRLTVL.

The J gene is TRBJ1-1, the V gene TRBV2; 9 bases line up with TRBD1. The V and J ends lost 6 bases and 2 bases, in that order; junction bases with no gene match: 4. Germline lookup yields CDR1 SNHLY and CDR2 FYNNEI. This CDR3 has 14 amino acids. Here the CDR3 reads CASRGQGVNTEAFF. In DNA, the CDR3 is TGTGCCAGCAGGGGACAGGGAGTCAACACTGAAGCTTTCTTT.

The J gene is TRBJ1-2, the V gene TRBV19; tentative D call: TRBD1 (5 bases). The CDR3 runs 14 residues. Germline V gene data show CDR1 as LNHDA and CDR2 as SQIVND (reference sequence). V was shortened by 3 bases and J by 6 bases, with 14 bases between the two germline ends. The CDR3 region is CASSIKGTSDGYTF. The CDR3 DNA reads as TGTGCCAGTAGTATTAAGGGGACTTCGGATGGCTACACCTTC.